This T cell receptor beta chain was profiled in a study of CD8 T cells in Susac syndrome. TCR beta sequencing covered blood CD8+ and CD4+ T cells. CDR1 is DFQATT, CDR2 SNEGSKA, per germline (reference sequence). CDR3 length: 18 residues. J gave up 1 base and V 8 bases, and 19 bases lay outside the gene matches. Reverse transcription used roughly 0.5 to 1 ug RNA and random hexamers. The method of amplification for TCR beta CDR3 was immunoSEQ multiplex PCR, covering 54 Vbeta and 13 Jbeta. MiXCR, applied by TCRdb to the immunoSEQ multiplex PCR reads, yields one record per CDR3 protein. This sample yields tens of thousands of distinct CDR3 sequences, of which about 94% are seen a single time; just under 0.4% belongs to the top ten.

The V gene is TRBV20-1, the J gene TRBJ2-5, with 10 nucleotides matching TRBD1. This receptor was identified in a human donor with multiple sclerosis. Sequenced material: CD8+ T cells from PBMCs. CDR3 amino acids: CSHKSGTGDTLPQETQYF. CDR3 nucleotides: TGCAGTCACAAGTCCGGGACAGGGGACACCCTACCCCAAGAGACCCAGTACTTC.